This TCR beta chain is from a study of STAT5B mutations in CD4+ large granular lymphocyte leukemia. Trimming took 2 bases from V and 5 from J, leaving 10 bases between them. Germline lookup yields CDR1 SGHAT and CDR2 FQNNGV. The CDR3 runs to 13 residues. Clones were read by immunoSEQ multiplex PCR, and TCRdb kept only the in-frame ones, dropping some. The sample yields about 21,000 clones, over 65% seen once. The sequenced sample was CD4+ T cells from blood buffy coats. The chain combines TRBV11-2 with TRBJ2-7, with a weak D call TRBD1 (5 bases). The TCR was taken from a human donor in good health. CDR3 residues: CASSLSGRHEQYF. The CDR3 nucleotides read TGTGCCAGCAGCTTATCAGGGCGCCACGAGCAGTACTTC.